Presented here are 28 T cell receptor beta chains from one specimen sequenced in a study of cytomegalovirus exposure and HLA in healthy donors. Assay used: immunoSEQ multiplex PCR; TCRdb lists only in-frame clones, some missing. This table has some 170,000 clones, 70% to 90% appearing once. Sequencing was carried out using PBMCs. These receptors all come from a man aged 25-45 years in good health and CMV-seropositive.

The chain employs TRBV7-2 and TRBJ2-3, with 9 bases lining up with TRBD2. Germline assignment: CDR1 SGHTA and CDR2 FQGNSA. V was clipped by 5 bases and J by 5 bases; unmatched bases: 8. The CDR3 runs to 15 residues. For the CDR3, the DNA is TGTGCCAGCAGCCCGCGACTAGCGGCGGGAGATACGCAGTATTTT. Its translation: CASSPRLAAGDTQYF.

The V and J genes are TRBV7-2 and TRBJ2-2; D possibly corresponds to TRBD2 (5 bases). Germline CDR1 and CDR2: SGHTA and FQGNSA. This CDR3 has 16 amino acids. The ends were cut back, 5 bases at V and 0 bases at J, with 13 bases in the middle. CDR3 residues: CASSTTRGANTGELFF. Written as DNA, the CDR3 is TGTGCCAGCAGCACAACCCGGGGAGCGAACACCGGGGAGCTGTTTTTT.

J is TRBJ2-1 and V is TRBV7-6; 11 bases align to TRBD2. Looked up from germline, CDR1 is SGHVS and CDR2 is FNYEAQ. This CDR3 region has 18 residues. Trimming removed 4 bases from V and 4 bases from J; junction bases left unmatched: 12. CDR3 loop: CASSWASGGSSQYNEQFF. The CDR3 DNA reads as TGTGCCAGCAGCTGGGCTAGCGGGGGGTCAAGTCAATACAATGAGCAGTTCTTC.

This chain uses TRBV6-6 with TRBJ1-5, with D unresolved. The CDR3 consists of 12 residues. The V gene's germline CDR1 is MNHNY and CDR2 SVGAGI (reference sequence). Trimming removed 6 bases at V and 6 bases at J, with 9 bases between. CDR3 residues: CASRSGVQPQHF. In DNA form, the CDR3 reads TGTGCCAGCAGATCAGGTGTTCAGCCCCAGCATTTT.

This sequence joins TRBV7-8 and TRBJ1-5, with 7 bases matching TRBD1. Germline values: CDR1 SGHVS, CDR2 FQNEAQ. V lost 5 bases to trimming and J lost 9 bases; unmatched junction nucleotides: 13. This CDR3 contains 15 residues. The CDR3: CASSIEYRGSWPQHF. In nucleotides, the CDR3 is TGTGCCAGCAGCATAGAATACAGGGGCTCTTGGCCCCAGCATTTT. The whole variable domain, filled in from reference TRBV7-8 and TRBJ1-5, reads GAGVSQSPRYKVAKRGQDVALRCDPISGHVSLFWYQQALGQGPEFLTYFQNEAQLDKSGLPSDRFFAERPEGSVSTLKIQRTQQEDSAVYLCASSIEYRGSWPQHFGDGTRLSIL.

The chain has TRBV4-1 and TRBJ2-5; D not certain. The CDR3 is made up of 12 amino acids. The V and J ends lost 0 bases and 4 bases respectively, with 3 bases between them. The germline V gene encodes CDR1 MGHRA and CDR2 YSYEKL. CDR3 sequence (DNA): TGCGCCAGCAGCCAAGATAGAGAGACCCAGTACTTC. It yields the protein CASSQDRETQYF.

The J gene is TRBJ2-3, the V gene TRBV6-5; perhaps TRBD1 as D (5 bases). With 4 bases removed from V and 1 base from J, the gap between germline ends came to 6 bases. The germline CDR1 and CDR2 sequences are MNHEY and SVGAGI. This CDR3 spans 13 amino acids. The DNA for the CDR3 is TGTGCCAGCAGTTGGGGCGGCACAGATACGCAGTATTTT. Protein sequence: CASSWGGTDTQYF.

V usage is TRBV4-3 and J usage is TRBJ2-1; the D gene is possibly TRBD1 (6 bases). Germline CDR1 and CDR2: LGHNA and YSLEER. V gave up 0 bases and J gave up 6 bases, with 15 bases separating them. This CDR3 comprises 16 residues. The CDR3 nucleotides read TGCGCCAGCAGCCAAGACCCACAGGGCGCCTTCAATGAGCAGTTCTTC. This translates into CASSQDPQGAFNEQFF.

V and J are TRBV5-5 and TRBJ2-2, with D possibly matching TRBD1 (6 bases). Germline V gene sequence: CDR1 SGHKS, CDR2 YYEKEE (reference sequence). Trimming removed 0 bases from V and 4 bases from J, with 10 bases in between. The CDR3 runs to 15 residues. The CDR3 DNA sequence: TGTGCCAGCAGCTTGGTTGGGGGCATCACCGGGGAGCTGTTTTTT. Protein sequence: CASSLVGGITGELFF. The variable domain in full, completed from reference TRBV5-5 and TRBJ2-2, reads DAGVTQSPTHLIKTRGQQVTLRCSPISGHKSVSWYQQVLGQGPQFIFQYYEKEERGRGNFPDRFSARQFPNYSSELNVNALLLGDSALYLCASSLVGGITGELFFGEGSRLTVL.

J is TRBJ1-1 and V is TRBV9; no clear D. The CDR3 is 15 amino acids. Germline CDR1 reads SGDLS; CDR2 reads YYNGEE. With 4 bases removed from V and 4 bases from J, the gap between germline ends came to 17 bases. DNA of the CDR3: TGTGCCAGCAGCCCCCCGTTGGTTCTAGGCACTGAAGCTTTCTTT. As protein: CASSPPLVLGTEAFF.

This clone was seen a few times. This sequence joins TRBV6-5 and TRBJ1-5, with TRBD1 as a possible D gene (6 bases). The germline CDR1 and CDR2 sequences are MNHEY and SVGAGI. Trimming stripped 10 bases from V and 4 bases from J, with 20 bases between. This CDR3 is 15 amino acids long. The DNA of the CDR3 is TGTGCCACCTCTAGGCTAGGACAGAGAAATCAGCCCCAGCATTTT. It codes for CATSRLGQRNQPQHF.

This clone came up once. This chain links TRBV4-2 with TRBJ2-1, with 10 bases aligning to TRBD1. V lost 1 base to trimming and J lost 0 bases; unmatched junction nucleotides: 3. This CDR3 has 17 residues. Germline CDR1 is LGHNA and CDR2 is YNFKEQ. CDR3 nucleotides: TGTGCCAGCAGCCAAGGGACAGGGGGAAGCTCCTACAATGAGCAGTTCTTC. Translated, it gives CASSQGTGGSSYNEQFF.

This chain connects TRBV6-1 to TRBJ2-3; 7 bases align to TRBD2. Trimming at V came to 11 bases and at J to 0 bases, leaving 8 bases not matched to a gene. The germline gives CDR1 MNHNS, CDR2 SASEGT. The CDR3 loop spans 14 amino acids. CDR3 in amino acids: CAGKAGTSTDTQYF. CDR3 DNA: TGTGCCGGTAAAGCGGGGACTAGCACAGATACGCAGTATTTT.

The chain is built from TRBV29-1 and TRBJ2-7, with 7 bases identical to TRBD1. In germline, CDR1 is SQVTM, CDR2 ANQGSEA. Trimming cost V 4 bases and J 1 base; bases outside gene matches: 4. The CDR3 contains 13 residues. The CDR3 protein is CSVAGTASYEQYF. The CDR3, as DNA: TGCAGCGTTGCCGGGACAGCTTCCTACGAGCAGTACTTC.

The chain combines TRBV5-1 with TRBJ2-7; D is possibly TRBD1 (6 bases). This CDR3 contains 14 residues. CDR1 SGHRS and CDR2 YFSETQ come from the germline V gene. V lost 3 bases and J lost 7, with 17 bases in between. The CDR3, as DNA: TGCGCCAGCAGCTCCACAGGGCCTCTTTGGGAGCAGTACTTC. Translated: CASSSTGPLWEQYF.

The CDR3 coding sequence is TGCGCCAGCAGCCAGGGGGCATATGGGCCAGATACGCAGTATTTT. This translates into CASSQGAYGPDTQYF. This rearrangement joins TRBV4-3 to TRBJ2-3; D possibly corresponds to TRBD1 (6 bases). With 3 bases removed from V and 4 bases from J, the gap between germline ends came to 14 bases. The CDR3 is 15 amino acids. Germline V CDR1 and CDR2: LGHNA, YSLEER.

The rearrangement joins TRBV19 to TRBJ1-2; D remains unclear. The CDR3 is 13 amino acids. The germline V gene encodes CDR1 LNHDA and CDR2 SQIVND (reference sequence). The V and J ends lost 3 bases and 9 bases respectively, with 14 bases between them. Here the CDR3 DNA reads TGTGCCAGTAGTATCGGGATTAGGGATCGCTACACCTTC. It codes for CASSIGIRDRYTF.

The J gene is TRBJ2-5, the V gene TRBV18, with TRBD1 matching 9 bases. Germline-derived CDR1 and CDR2 are KGHSH and LQKENI. The CDR3 extends over 16 amino acids. V lost 5 bases to trimming and J lost 1 base; unmatched junction nucleotides: 8. CDR3 coding DNA: TGTGCCAGCTCAACACGGACAGGGGAGGGCCAAGAGACCCAGTACTTC. This sequence encodes CASSTRTGEGQETQYF.

J is TRBJ1-1 and V is TRBV25-1, with unresolved D. The CDR3 has 13 amino acids. The V end was cut by 6 bases, the J end by 1 base, with 9 bases between. In germline, CDR1 is MGHDK, CDR2 SYGVNS. This CDR3 reads CASSYGPNTEAFF. For the CDR3, the DNA is TGTGCCAGCAGCTATGGTCCGAACACTGAAGCTTTCTTT.

This clone was picked up one time. The gene calls are TRBV5-8 and TRBJ1-6; 10 positions match TRBD1. Trimming at V came to 5 bases and at J to 6 bases, leaving 8 bases not matched to a gene. The CDR3 is 16 amino acids. Germline V CDR1 and CDR2: SGHTS, YDEGEE. Written as DNA, the CDR3 is TGTGCCAGCAGGCGGGGACAGGGGTCTGGTAATTCACCCCTCCACTTT. This codes for CASRRGQGSGNSPLHF.

J is TRBJ1-2 and V is TRBV9; D is unresolved. Germline lookup yields CDR1 SGDLS and CDR2 YYNGEE. V gave up 3 bases and J gave up 5 bases, with 20 bases separating them. The CDR3 is made up of 16 amino acids. This CDR3 is CASSAQSAPGPYGYTF. In nucleotides, the CDR3 is TGTGCCAGCAGCGCTCAATCCGCCCCAGGCCCGTATGGCTACACCTTC.

The chain combines TRBV18 with TRBJ2-7; D may be TRBD1 (5 bases). The germline V gene encodes CDR1 KGHSH and CDR2 LQKENI. V was shortened by 1 base and J by 6 bases, with 13 bases between the two germline ends. The CDR3 covers 14 residues. The CDR3 sequence: CASSPRRTRGEQYF. CDR3 DNA: TGTGCCAGCTCACCACGTCGGACAAGAGGCGAGCAGTACTTC.

The rearrangement links TRBV6-6 to TRBJ2-7; the match to TRBD1 covers 10 bases. The CDR3 is 16 residues long. Germline V gene sequence: CDR1 MNHNY, CDR2 SVGAGI (reference sequence). The V segment lost 8 bases and the J segment 3 bases; nucleotides outside the gene matches: 13. The CDR3, as DNA: TGTGCCAGCCGGGACCCTAGACAGGGGGCATACTACGAGCAGTACTTC. Its protein product is CASRDPRQGAYYEQYF.

This chain connects TRBV13 to TRBJ2-7; TRBD2 is a possible D gene (5 bases). The CDR3 is 17 residues long. Germline CDR1 reads PRHDT; CDR2 reads FYEKMQ (reference sequence). Trimming stripped 5 bases from V and 0 bases from J, with 20 bases between. The CDR3 coding sequence is TGTGCCAGCAGCCTCTCAGGCCCGGGGATGAGCTCCTACGAGCAGTACTTC. Its protein is CASSLSGPGMSSYEQYF.

This clone was found many times. The chain has TRBV18 and TRBJ1-4; 7 bases are shared with TRBD1. The CDR3 length is 14 residues. V was clipped by 6 bases and J by 7 bases; unmatched bases: 8. Germline assignment: CDR1 KGHSH and CDR2 LQKENI. The CDR3 sequence: CASSEKGASEKLFF. CDR3 DNA: TGTGCCAGCTCGGAGAAGGGGGCCAGTGAAAAACTGTTTTTT.

This sequence joins TRBV25-1 and TRBJ2-2; TRBD1 agrees at 9 bases. The CDR3 contains 15 residues. Germline V lookup: CDR1 MGHDK, CDR2 SYGVNS. The J segment lost 7 bases and the V segment lost 3 bases, leaving 6 bases of the junction unmatched. In DNA, the CDR3 is TGTGCCAGCAGTGATACAGGGGGCTGGGGCGGGGAGCTGTTTTTT. Encoded protein: CASSDTGGWGGELFF.

This clone occurred a few times. V and J are TRBV11-2 and TRBJ2-3, with D possibly matching TRBD2 (6 bases). In germline, CDR1 is SGHAT, CDR2 FQNNGV. The CDR3 has 15 residues. V lost 10 bases and J 3 bases, leaving 20 bases between the germline ends. The CDR3: CATETGRRGTDTQYF. The CDR3 DNA follows: TGTGCCACCGAAACCGGCAGGAGGGGTACAGATACGCAGTATTTT.

The chain recombines TRBV7-9 with TRBJ2-7; 7 bases line up with TRBD1. Losses at the gene ends were 5 bases for V and 5 bases for J; bases not matched to a gene: 12. CDR3 length equals 15 residues. The germline CDR1 and CDR2 sequences are SEHNR and FQNEAQ (reference sequence). The CDR3 DNA sequence: TGTGCCAGCAGCCTAACCGTAGGGGGCGAAAACGAGCAGTACTTC. Its protein product is CASSLTVGGENEQYF. Using reference TRBV7-9 and TRBJ2-7 for the parts outside the CDR3, the full variable domain is DTGVSQNPRHKITKRGQNVTFRCDPISEHNRLYWYRQTLGQGPEFLTYFQNEAQLEKSRLLSDRFSAERPKGSFSTLEIQRTEQGDSAMYLCASSLTVGGENEQYFGPGTRLTVT.